These 4 T cell receptor beta chains were all obtained from the same sample, sequenced in a study of identical twins. TCRdb analysed the 5' RACE reads with MiXCR anew, one entry per CDR3 protein. The sample carries around 680,000 distinct CDR3 sequences, approximately 9% recorded once. These data were also filed under a second study, of yellow fever vaccine responses in identical twins.

Sequenced sample: PBMCs. These receptors came from a woman younger than 35 in good health.

This chain connects TRBV7-8 to TRBJ2-7, with D hard to call. Germline lookup yields CDR1 SGHVS and CDR2 FQNEAQ. The CDR3 has 12 amino acids. V lost 5 bases and J 4 bases, leaving 9 bases between the germline ends. CDR3 amino acids: CASSPRRYEQYF. CDR3 coding DNA: TGTGCCAGCAGCCCGCGACGGTACGAGCAGTACTTC.

This clonotype was recorded at least ten times. The chain is built from TRBV12-3 or TRBV12-4 and TRBJ1-2, with D possibly TRBD1 on 6 matching bases. The length of the CDR3 is 14 residues. Trimming removed 2 bases from V and 4 bases from J, with 11 bases in between. CDR3 protein: CASSLWTDAYGYTF. The CDR3, as DNA: TGTGCCAGCAGTTTATGGACAGATGCCTATGGCTACACCTTC.

The chain links TRBV6-4 to TRBJ2-1; TRBD1 matches at 8 bases. Germline V gene sequence: CDR1 MRHNA, CDR2 SNTAGT. J was trimmed by 7 bases and V by 5 bases; bases with no gene match: 13. The CDR3 length is 16 residues. The CDR3: CASSQTGTGPGNEQFF. The CDR3 coding sequence is TGTGCCAGCAGTCAAACCGGGACAGGCCCTGGAAATGAGCAGTTCTTC.

In its sample, this clonotype was seen many times. This chain uses TRBV25-1 with TRBJ2-7; either TRBD1 or TRBD2 may supply D (5 bases each). CDR3 size: 14 residues. CDR1 is MGHDK and CDR2 is SYGVNS in the germline V gene. Trimming stripped 3 bases from V and 3 bases from J, with 12 bases between. The CDR3 region is CASSDPGPSYEQYF. The CDR3 DNA sequence: TGTGCCAGCAGTGACCCGGGACCGAGCTACGAGCAGTACTTC.